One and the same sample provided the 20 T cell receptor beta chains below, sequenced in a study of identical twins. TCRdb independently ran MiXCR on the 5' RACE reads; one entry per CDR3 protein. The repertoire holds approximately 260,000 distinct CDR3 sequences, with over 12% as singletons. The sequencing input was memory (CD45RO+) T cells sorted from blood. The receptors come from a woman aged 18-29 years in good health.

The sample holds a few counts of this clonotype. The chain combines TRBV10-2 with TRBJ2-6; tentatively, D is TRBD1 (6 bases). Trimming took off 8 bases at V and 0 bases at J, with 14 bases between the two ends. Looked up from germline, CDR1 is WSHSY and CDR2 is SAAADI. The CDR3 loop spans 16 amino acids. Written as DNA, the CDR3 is TGCGCCAGCGGCTCGGGACATTTCTCTGGGGCCAACGTCCTGACTTTC. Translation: CASGSGHFSGANVLTF.

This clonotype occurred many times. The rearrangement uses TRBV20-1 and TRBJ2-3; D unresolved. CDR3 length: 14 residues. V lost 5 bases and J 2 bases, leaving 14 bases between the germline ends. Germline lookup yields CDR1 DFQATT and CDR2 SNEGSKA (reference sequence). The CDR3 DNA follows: TGCAGTGCTCCTCCACTCACTAACACAGATACGCAGTATTTT. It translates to CSAPPLTNTDTQYF.

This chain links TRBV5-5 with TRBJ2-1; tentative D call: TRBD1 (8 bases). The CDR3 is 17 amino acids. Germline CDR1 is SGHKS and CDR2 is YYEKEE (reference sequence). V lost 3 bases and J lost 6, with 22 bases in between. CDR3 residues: CASSSDLQGGVVNEQFF. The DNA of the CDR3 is TGTGCCAGCAGCTCAGATTTACAGGGGGGGGTGGTCAATGAGCAGTTCTTC.

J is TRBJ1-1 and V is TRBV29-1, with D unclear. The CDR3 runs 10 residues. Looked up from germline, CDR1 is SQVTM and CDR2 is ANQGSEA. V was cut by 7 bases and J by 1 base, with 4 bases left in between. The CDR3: CSGGNTEAFF. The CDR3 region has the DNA TGCAGCGGGGGGAACACTGAAGCTTTCTTT.

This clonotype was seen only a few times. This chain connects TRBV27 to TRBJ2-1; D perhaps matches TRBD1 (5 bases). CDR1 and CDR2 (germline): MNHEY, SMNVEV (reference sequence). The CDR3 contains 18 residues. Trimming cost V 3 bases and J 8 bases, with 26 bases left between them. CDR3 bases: TGTGCCAGCAGTTTCCCTCCGGTCCCTCTCAGGGCTTTCCATGAGCAGTTCTTC. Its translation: CASSFPPVPLRAFHEQFF.

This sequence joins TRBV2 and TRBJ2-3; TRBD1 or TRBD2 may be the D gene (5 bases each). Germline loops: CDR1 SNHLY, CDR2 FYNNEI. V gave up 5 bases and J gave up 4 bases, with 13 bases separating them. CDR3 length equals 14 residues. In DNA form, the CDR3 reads TGTGCCAGCAGTCCGGTACGGGGCGCAGATACGCAGTATTTT. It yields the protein CASSPVRGADTQYF.

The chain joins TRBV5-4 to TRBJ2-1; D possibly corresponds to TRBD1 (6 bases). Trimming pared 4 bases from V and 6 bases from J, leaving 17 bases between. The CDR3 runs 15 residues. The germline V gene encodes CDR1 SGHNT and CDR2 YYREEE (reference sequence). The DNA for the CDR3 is TGTGCCAGCAGCCCGCCGGGACAAGCGTTCAATGAGCAGTTCTTC. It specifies CASSPPGQAFNEQFF.

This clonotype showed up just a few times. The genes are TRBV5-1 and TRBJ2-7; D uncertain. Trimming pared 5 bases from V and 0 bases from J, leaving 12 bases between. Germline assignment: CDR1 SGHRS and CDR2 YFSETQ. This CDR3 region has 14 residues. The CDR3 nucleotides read TGCGCCAGCAGGTCACATGCGAGCTCCTACGAGCAGTACTTC. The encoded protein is CASRSHASSYEQYF.

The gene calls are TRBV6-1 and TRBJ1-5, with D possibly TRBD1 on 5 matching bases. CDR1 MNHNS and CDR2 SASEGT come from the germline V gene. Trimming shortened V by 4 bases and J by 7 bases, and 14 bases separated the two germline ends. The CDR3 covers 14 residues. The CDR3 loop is CASSVLQGDQPQHF. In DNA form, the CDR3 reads TGTGCCAGCAGTGTTTTGCAGGGAGACCAGCCCCAGCATTTT.

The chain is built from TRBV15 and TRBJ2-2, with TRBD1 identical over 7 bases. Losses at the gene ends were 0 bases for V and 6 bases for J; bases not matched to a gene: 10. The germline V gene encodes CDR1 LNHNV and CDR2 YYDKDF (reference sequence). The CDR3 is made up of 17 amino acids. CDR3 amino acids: CATSRDRVQGIAGELFF. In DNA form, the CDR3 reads TGTGCCACCAGCAGAGATAGGGTACAGGGGATCGCCGGGGAGCTGTTTTTT.

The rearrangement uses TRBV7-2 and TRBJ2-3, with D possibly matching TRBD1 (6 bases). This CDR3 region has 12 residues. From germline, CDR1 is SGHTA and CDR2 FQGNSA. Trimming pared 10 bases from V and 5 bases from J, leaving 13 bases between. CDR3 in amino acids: CATAQGRDTQYF. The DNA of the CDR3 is TGTGCCACGGCCCAGGGGAGAGATACGCAGTATTTT.

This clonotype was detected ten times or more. The CDR3: CASSPIKRGSTGELFF. DNA of the CDR3: TGTGCCAGCAGTCCGATTAAGCGGGGGAGCACCGGGGAGCTGTTTTTT. The genes are TRBV6-2 or TRBV6-3 and TRBJ2-2; 8 bases are a match to TRBD2. CDR3 size: 16 residues. V trimming: 5 bases; J trimming: 4 bases; junction bases outside the gene matches: 9. Per germline, CDR1 MNHEY and CDR2 SVGEGT.

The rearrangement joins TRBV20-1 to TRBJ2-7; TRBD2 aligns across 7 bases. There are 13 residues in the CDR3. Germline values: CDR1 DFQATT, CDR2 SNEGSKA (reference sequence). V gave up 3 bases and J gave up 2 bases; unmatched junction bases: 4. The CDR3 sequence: CSASRLAAYEQYF. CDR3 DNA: TGCAGTGCTAGCAGGCTAGCGGCCTACGAGCAGTACTTC.

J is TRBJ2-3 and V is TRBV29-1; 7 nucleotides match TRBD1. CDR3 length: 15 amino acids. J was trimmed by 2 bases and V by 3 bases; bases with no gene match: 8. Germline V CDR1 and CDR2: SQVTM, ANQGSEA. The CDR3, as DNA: TGCAGCGTTGATGGTTTGAGGGGGCCCACAGATACGCAGTATTTT. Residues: CSVDGLRGPTDTQYF.

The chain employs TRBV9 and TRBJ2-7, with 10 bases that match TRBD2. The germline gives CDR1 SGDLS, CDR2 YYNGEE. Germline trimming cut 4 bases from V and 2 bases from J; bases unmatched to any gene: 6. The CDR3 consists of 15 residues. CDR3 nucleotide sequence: TGTGCCAGCAGCACCCGGACTAGCGGCGCCTACGAGCAGTACTTC. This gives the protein CASSTRTSGAYEQYF. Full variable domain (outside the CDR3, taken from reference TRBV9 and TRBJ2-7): DSGVTQTPKHLITATGQRVTLRCSPRSGDLSVYWYQQSLDQGLQFLIQYYNGEERAKGNILERFSAQQFPDLHSELNLSSLELGDSALYFCASSTRTSGAYEQYFGPGTRLTVT.

CDR3 residues: CSANRPDTQYF. CDR3 bases: TGCAGTGCTAACAGACCAGATACGCAGTATTTT. The chain couples TRBV20-1 to TRBJ2-3; D is unclear. This CDR3 comprises 11 residues. Germline V CDR1 and CDR2: DFQATT, SNEGSKA (reference sequence). V lost 4 bases and J 4 bases, leaving 6 bases between the germline ends.

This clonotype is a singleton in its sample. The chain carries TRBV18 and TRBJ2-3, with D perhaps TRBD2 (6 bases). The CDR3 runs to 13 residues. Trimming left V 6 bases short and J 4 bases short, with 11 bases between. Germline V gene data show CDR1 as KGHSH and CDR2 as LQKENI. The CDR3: CASSPGSADTQYF. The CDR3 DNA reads TGTGCCAGCTCCCCCGGGAGCGCAGATACGCAGTATTTT. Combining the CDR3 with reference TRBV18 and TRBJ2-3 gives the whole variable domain NAGVMQNPRHLVRRRGQEARLRCSPMKGHSHVYWYRQLPEEGLKFMVYLQKENIIDESGMPKERFSAEFPKEGPSILRIQQVVRGDSAAYFCASSPGSADTQYFGPGTRLTVL.

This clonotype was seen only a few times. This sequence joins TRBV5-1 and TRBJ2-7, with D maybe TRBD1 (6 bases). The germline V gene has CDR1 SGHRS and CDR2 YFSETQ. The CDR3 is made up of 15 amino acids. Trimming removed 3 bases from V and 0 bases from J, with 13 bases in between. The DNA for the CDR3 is TGCGCCAGCAGCTCGGGACATATGAGCTCCTACGAGCAGTACTTC. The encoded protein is CASSSGHMSSYEQYF.

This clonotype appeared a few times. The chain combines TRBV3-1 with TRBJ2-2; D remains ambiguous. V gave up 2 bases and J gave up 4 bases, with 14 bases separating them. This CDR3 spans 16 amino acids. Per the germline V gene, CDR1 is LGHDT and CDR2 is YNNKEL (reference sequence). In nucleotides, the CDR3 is TGTGCCAGCAGCCAAAATGAGTATCCAGTCACCGGGGAGCTGTTTTTT. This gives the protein CASSQNEYPVTGELFF.

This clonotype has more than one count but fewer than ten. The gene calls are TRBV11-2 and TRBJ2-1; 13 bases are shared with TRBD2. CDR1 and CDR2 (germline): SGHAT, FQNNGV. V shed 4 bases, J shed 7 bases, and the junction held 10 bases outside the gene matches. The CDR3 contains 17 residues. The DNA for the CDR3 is TGTGCCAGCAGCTGGAGCAGAACTAGCGGGAGGGAGAATGAGCAGTTCTTC. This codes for CASSWSRTSGRENEQFF.